This passage covers 26 T cell receptor beta chains from one sample sequenced in a study of blood T cells in healthy people across ages. A second PCR of roughly 7 to 11 cycles used a sample-barcoded 5' primer and a J-beta primer mix. TCRdb re-called the 5' RACE reads with MiXCR, one entry per CDR3 protein. The sample contains 1.5 million to 2 million distinct CDR3 sequences, roughly 27% of which appear only once. Sequences were obtained from blood. Receptor source: a woman in her twenties or thirties in good health.

J is TRBJ2-2 and V is TRBV28, with D possibly being TRBD2 (6 bases). The CDR3 consists of 14 residues. Trimming shortened V by 11 bases and J by 3 bases, and 16 bases separated the two germline ends. Germline CDR1 reads MDHEN; CDR2 reads SYDVKM. Here the CDR3 reads CAPRVRGDTGELFF. The CDR3 coding sequence is TGTGCCCCTAGGGTGCGGGGAGACACCGGGGAGCTGTTTTTT.

This clonotype showed up just a few times. The chain is built from TRBV24-1 and TRBJ2-2, with D possibly TRBD2 on 5 matching bases. In germline, CDR1 is KGHDR, CDR2 SFDVKD. This CDR3 has 15 residues. Trimming removed 1 base at V and 7 bases at J, with 12 bases between. The CDR3 sequence is CATSDLGGFDGELFF. In DNA form, the CDR3 reads TGTGCCACCAGTGATTTAGGCGGGTTCGACGGGGAGCTGTTTTTT.

This clonotype was recorded many times. The chain combines TRBV20-1 with TRBJ2-7; D remains ambiguous. Between the trimmed V and J ends, which lost 1 base and 3 bases, there was a span of 7 bases. The V gene's germline CDR1 is DFQATT and CDR2 SNEGSKA (reference sequence). The CDR3 covers 12 residues. Written as DNA, the CDR3 is TGCAGTGCTAGAGGGTTAGGCTACGAGCAGTACTTC. Amino acids: CSARGLGYEQYF.

Comment on this clonotype: The conserved final phenylalanine or tryptophan is absent from the CDR3, which likely points to a read error. The rearrangement joins TRBV5-1 to TRBJ2-1; 8 bases line up with TRBD1. V lost 2 bases and J lost 4; bases outside the gene matches: 2. The CDR3 runs 14 residues. Germline V gene data show CDR1 as SGHRS and CDR2 as YFSETQ. The CDR3 nucleotides are TGCGCCAGCAGCTTTGGACAGGGATACAATGAGCAGTTCTTG. Protein sequence: CASSFGQGYNEQFL.

This clonotype has a handful of counts. The chain combines TRBV7-2 with TRBJ2-3; D not certain. The CDR3 totals 14 residues. The germline V gene has CDR1 SGHTA and CDR2 FQGNSA. Trimming took 6 bases from V and 0 from J, leaving 10 bases between them. The CDR3: CASRYWASTDTQYF. CDR3 nucleotides: TGTGCCAGCAGGTACTGGGCTAGCACAGATACGCAGTATTTT.

The chain uses TRBV7-2 and TRBJ1-1; TRBD1 might be the D (5 bases). The CDR3 runs 16 residues. Germline assignment: CDR1 SGHTA and CDR2 FQGNSA. The ends were cut back, 1 base at V and 1 base at J, with 13 bases in the middle. CDR3 sequence: CASSLGTGGGNTEAFF. The CDR3 region has the DNA TGTGCCAGCAGCTTAGGCACGGGGGGAGGGAACACTGAAGCTTTCTTT. Combining the CDR3 with reference TRBV7-2 and TRBJ1-1 gives the whole variable domain GAGVSQSPSNKVTEKGKDVELRCDPISGHTALYWYRQSLGQGLEFLIYFQGNSAPDKSGLPSDRFSAERTGGSVSTLTIQRTQQEDSAVYLCASSLGTGGGNTEAFFGQGTRLTVV.

V and J are TRBV5-5 and TRBJ2-5; D not certain. Trimming took 6 bases from V and 4 from J, leaving 13 bases between them. This CDR3 has 13 amino acids. Germline-derived CDR1 and CDR2 are SGHKS and YYEKEE (reference sequence). The CDR3 DNA reads TGTGCCAGCATCGAGTGGCCGGGAGAGACCCAGTACTTC. This codes for CASIEWPGETQYF.

The chain links TRBV5-1 to TRBJ2-7; D is unresolved. Germline lookup yields CDR1 SGHRS and CDR2 YFSETQ. The CDR3 totals 14 residues. Trimming took 0 bases from V and 7 from J, leaving 14 bases between them. The CDR3 coding sequence is TGCGCCAGCAGCTTGGACAGCCCGTTGGGGGAGCAGTACTTC. Translating it yields CASSLDSPLGEQYF. The full variable domain, in which reference TRBV5-1 and TRBJ2-7 provide the parts outside the CDR3, is KAGVTQTPRYLIKTRGQQVTLSCSPISGHRSVSWYQQTPGQGLQFLFEYFSETQRNKGNFPGRFSGRQFSNSRSEMNVSTLELGDSALYLCASSLDSPLGEQYFGPGTRLTVT.

This chain's CDR3 is CASSTADEQFF. The DNA for the CDR3 is TGCGCCAGCAGCACGGCTGATGAGCAGTTCTTC. The chain carries TRBV5-1 and TRBJ2-1; D gene unclear. V was trimmed by 4 bases and J by 8 bases, leaving 7 bases between them. Germline CDR1 SGHRS, CDR2 YFSETQ. CDR3 length: 11 amino acids. The variable domain in full, completed from reference TRBV5-1 and TRBJ2-1, reads KAGVTQTPRYLIKTRGQQVTLSCSPISGHRSVSWYQQTPGQGLQFLFEYFSETQRNKGNFPGRFSGRQFSNSRSEMNVSTLELGDSALYLCASSTADEQFFGPGTRLTVL.

This clonotype has just a few counts. The chain carries TRBV20-1 and TRBJ2-3; TRBD2 agrees at 7 bases. The CDR3 extends over 13 amino acids. The germline V gene encodes CDR1 DFQATT and CDR2 SNEGSKA (reference sequence). The V segment lost 4 bases and the J segment 4 bases; nucleotides outside the gene matches: 5. The CDR3 region has the DNA TGCAGTGCTATGGCGGGAGTCGCAGATACGCAGTATTTT. Its protein is CSAMAGVADTQYF.

The chain employs TRBV5-5 and TRBJ2-3, with D possibly matching TRBD1 (5 bases). The CDR3 runs to 13 residues. The germline CDR1 and CDR2 sequences are SGHKS and YYEKEE (reference sequence). Trimming shortened V by 2 bases and J by 4 bases, and 8 bases separated the two germline ends. The CDR3 spells CASSFRRADTQYF. The CDR3, as DNA: TGTGCCAGCAGCTTCCGCAGGGCAGATACGCAGTATTTT.

The chain recombines TRBV28 with TRBJ2-5; a weak D match, TRBD2 (5 bases). CDR3 size: 14 residues. Per the germline V gene, CDR1 is MDHEN and CDR2 is SYDVKM. The V gene lost 3 bases and the J gene lost 3 bases, with 11 bases spanning the gap. CDR3 protein: CASSLGRREETQYF. The CDR3 DNA reads TGTGCCAGCAGTTTGGGCAGGCGGGAAGAGACCCAGTACTTC.

This clonotype was seen more than once but under ten times. The chain recombines TRBV6-5 with TRBJ1-1, with D perhaps matching TRBD1 (5 bases). This CDR3 is 13 amino acids long. From germline, CDR1 is MNHEY and CDR2 SVGAGI. Trimming removed 5 bases from V and 4 bases from J, with 11 bases in between. The CDR3 reads CASSSPGITEAFF. The CDR3 nucleotides are TGTGCCAGCAGTAGCCCAGGGATCACTGAAGCTTTCTTT.

The V and J genes are TRBV5-5 and TRBJ2-3; D may correspond to TRBD1 or TRBD2 (5 bases each). The CDR3 sequence is 17 residues long. CDR1 and CDR2 from the germline V gene are SGHKS and YYEKEE (reference sequence). V was shortened by 4 bases and J by 4 bases, with 22 bases between the two germline ends. CDR3 bases: TGTGCCAGCAGCCCGCTCGAGGGACCCGGGTGGGCAGATACGCAGTATTTT. Residues: CASSPLEGPGWADTQYF.

This clonotype was detected many times. This chain links TRBV11-2 with TRBJ2-4, with 12 nucleotides matching TRBD2. Looked up from germline, CDR1 is SGHAT and CDR2 is FQNNGV. This CDR3 is built from 16 residues. V shed 4 bases and J 4 bases; nucleotides not matched to a gene: 5. Here the CDR3 reads CASSSASGGAKNIQYF. DNA of the CDR3: TGTGCCAGCAGCTCGGCTAGCGGGGGGGCAAAAAACATTCAGTACTTC. The full variable domain, rest sourced from reference TRBV11-2 and TRBJ2-4, is EAGVAQSPRYKIIEKRQSVAFWCNPISGHATLYWYQQILGQGPKLLIQFQNNGVVDDSQLPKDRFSAERLKGVDSTLKIQPAKLEDSAVYLCASSSASGGAKNIQYFGAGTRLSVL.

This clonotype was found a few times. This chain uses TRBV9 with TRBJ2-2; 8 bases agree with TRBD1. With V trimmed by 2 bases and J by 4 bases, 13 bases remained unmatched. The CDR3 is 18 amino acids. Germline V CDR1 and CDR2: SGDLS, YYNGEE. For the CDR3, the DNA is TGTGCCAGCAGCGTGATGCCGCGGACAGGGACGAGCACCGGGGAGCTGTTTTTT. Its protein product is CASSVMPRTGTSTGELFF.

This chain joins TRBV29-1 and TRBJ1-5; D call uncertain. CDR1 is SQVTM, CDR2 ANQGSEA, per germline. CDR3 length: 14 residues. V was pared by 6 bases and J by 9 bases, with 21 bases between. DNA of the CDR3: TGCAGCGTCTCCACGTACCTTCTAGAGCGGCCCCAGCATTTT. Translating gives CSVSTYLLERPQHF.

As for this clonotype: The CDR3 ends on some other residue instead of the conserved phenylalanine or tryptophan, so this is likely a read error. CDR3 in DNA: TGTGCCAGCGGCCGGACAGGGGAGGGCAATCAGCCCCAGCATTGT. Its protein product is CASGRTGEGNQPQHC. The rearrangement links TRBV12-3 or TRBV12-4 to TRBJ1-5; 9 bases are shared with TRBD1. V gave up 8 bases and J gave up 2 bases; unmatched junction bases: 7. This CDR3 has 15 amino acids.

The chain uses TRBV5-1 and TRBJ1-4, with 9 bases matching TRBD1. Trimming took 0 bases from V and 7 from J; bases not matched to a gene: 7. Looked up from germline, CDR1 is SGHRS and CDR2 is YFSETQ. The CDR3 extends over 16 amino acids. Written as DNA, the CDR3 is TGCGCCAGCAGCTTGGGAGGACAGGGGTGGGCTGAAAAACTGTTTTTT. Residues: CASSLGGQGWAEKLFF.

With regard to this clonotype: Compared with germline, one end of the junction differs, possibly owing to a read error. V is TRBV7-9 and J is TRBJ1-5; D gene unclear. Germline assignment: CDR1 SEHNR and CDR2 FQNEAQ (reference sequence). CDR3 length: 13 residues. This CDR3 is CAGSLFPDQPQHF. CDR3 coding DNA: TGTGCCGGCAGCTTATTTCCCGATCAGCCCCAGCATTTT.

This chain links TRBV12-3 or TRBV12-4 with TRBJ2-7; 9 bases agree with TRBD1. The CDR3 consists of 15 residues. Trimming took 5 bases from V and 3 from J; bases not matched to a gene: 8. The CDR3 region has the DNA TGTGCCAGCAGTCTCAAGGGACAGGGCGACTACGAGCAGTACTTC. It yields the protein CASSLKGQGDYEQYF.

V is TRBV2 and J is TRBJ2-7; 10 bases match TRBD2. The CDR3 consists of 14 residues. Germline CDR1 SNHLY, CDR2 FYNNEI. Germline trimming cut 10 bases from V and 0 bases from J; bases unmatched to any gene: 6. The CDR3 reads CAIQRGGGSYEQYF. DNA for the CDR3: TGTGCCATCCAGCGGGGGGGCGGCTCCTACGAGCAGTACTTC.

The V call is TRBV20-1, the J call TRBJ2-7; D call uncertain. The V gene's germline CDR1 is DFQATT and CDR2 SNEGSKA (reference sequence). The length of the CDR3 is 15 residues. Trimming shortened V by 0 bases and J by 0 bases, and 12 bases separated the two germline ends. The CDR3 protein is CSARDLRKSSYEQYF. CDR3 DNA sequence: TGCAGTGCTAGAGATTTGCGGAAGAGCTCCTACGAGCAGTACTTC.

This clonotype was observed a few times. The rearrangement uses TRBV3-1 and TRBJ2-7; TRBD2 agrees at 10 bases. The germline V gene encodes CDR1 LGHDT and CDR2 YNNKEL (reference sequence). This CDR3 contains 18 residues. The V segment lost 1 base and the J segment 2 bases; nucleotides outside the gene matches: 11. The CDR3 loop reads CASSQALGTTSGTYEQYF. The CDR3, as DNA: TGTGCCAGCAGCCAAGCCCTAGGTACTACTAGCGGGACCTACGAGCAGTACTTC.

V usage is TRBV15 and J usage is TRBJ2-7, with 7 nucleotides matching TRBD1. The CDR3 has 13 amino acids. Trimming removed 6 bases from V and 3 bases from J; junction bases left unmatched: 5. Per germline, CDR1 LNHNV and CDR2 YYDKDF (reference sequence). As DNA, the CDR3 is TGTGCCACCAGGGTTCAGGGGGTCTACGAGCAGTACTTC. It encodes CATRVQGVYEQYF.

The chain carries TRBV4-1 and TRBJ2-5; no firm D call. Per the germline V gene, CDR1 is MGHRA and CDR2 is YSYEKL. This CDR3 region has 15 residues. V was pared by 1 base and J by 1 base, with 10 bases between. In DNA, the CDR3 is TGCGCCAGCAGCCAAGGGGGTATGAGCCAAGAGACCCAGTACTTC. Translated: CASSQGGMSQETQYF.